The rows below give T cell receptor beta chains drawn from one sample of a study of blood T cells in healthy people across ages. Each CDR3 protein is one row after TCRdb ran MiXCR on the 5' RACE reads. Of hundreds of thousands of distinct CDR3 sequences detected, 45% to 50% appear once; the ten largest clones hold around 32%. Material: blood. These TCRs come from an older woman in good health. Both conserved end residues are part of each CDR3. Fields, in order: J gene, V gene, CDR3 length, clone size, D gene, CDR3 protein, CDR3 DNA. The D gene is left open where the match is weak. Clone size is not always given. Where it is, it says once, few, many or a class for expanded clones.

TRBJ1-6,TRBV29-1,13,few,TRBD1,CSARTGANSPLHF,TGCAGCGCAAGAACAGGGGCTAATTCACCCCTCCACTTT
TRBJ2-6,TRBV9,15,.,.,CASSVSGFGANVLTF,TGTGCCAGCAGCGTATCCGGGTTTGGGGCCAACGTCCTGACTTTC
TRBJ1-5,TRBV20-1,16,.,.,CSARGRVTPGNQPQHF,TGCAGTGCTAGAGGGAGGGTTACCCCTGGCAATCAGCCCCAGCATTTT
TRBJ2-2,TRBV4-1,16,.,TRBD1,CASSLLPGQGAGELFF,TGCGCCAGCAGCCTTCTACCGGGACAGGGGGCCGGGGAGCTGTTTTTT
TRBJ2-1,TRBV6-2/TRBV6-3,16,.,.,CASSSLAGEGEREQFF,TGTGCCAGCAGTTCTTTGGCGGGAGAGGGGGAAAGGGAGCAGTTCTTC
TRBJ2-4,TRBV28,15,.,TRBD2,CASGREGKAKNIQYF,TGTGCCAGCGGGCGGGAGGGAAAGGCCAAAAACATTCAGTACTTC
TRBJ2-3,TRBV29-1,13,many,.,CSVLGYRADTQYF,TGCAGCGTATTGGGGTATCGGGCAGATACGCAGTATTTT
TRBJ2-7,TRBV20-1,13,.,TRBD2,CSAPPRTRGEQYF,TGCAGTGCTCCCCCGCGGACTAGGGGCGAGCAGTACTTC
TRBJ1-6,TRBV19,15,once,.,CASSSRETYNSPLHF,TGTGCCAGTAGTAGCAGGGAGACCTATAATTCACCCCTCCACTTT
TRBJ2-3,TRBV5-5,15,.,.,CASSYSGSYTDTQYF,TGTGCCAGCAGCTACAGCGGTTCCTACACAGATACGCAGTATTTT
TRBJ2-7,TRBV5-1,15,.,.,CASSLGSLDTYEQYF,TGCGCCAGCAGCTTGGGATCGTTAGACACCTACGAGCAGTACTTC
TRBJ2-1,TRBV20-1,13,few,.,CSAGTTGYNEQFF,TGCAGTGCTGGAACGACAGGTTACAATGAGCAGTTCTTC
TRBJ2-3,TRBV20-1,13,.,.,CSAKRRSTDTQYF,TGCAGTGCGAAGAGACGGTCCACAGATACGCAGTATTTT
TRBJ2-4,TRBV11-3,13,many,.,CASSFGPLNIQYF,TGTGCCAGCAGCTTTGGACCCTTAAACATTCAGTACTTC
TRBJ2-1,TRBV7-6,16,.,.,CASSLVGGTVRYEQFF,TGTGCCAGCAGCTTAGTAGGAGGGACAGTCCGATATGAGCAGTTCTTC
TRBJ2-3,TRBV20-1,12,.,.,CSATQGTDTQYF,TGCAGTGCTACTCAGGGAACAGATACGCAGTATTTT
TRBJ1-1,TRBV6-2/TRBV6-3,13,.,.,CASRRGDGTEAFF,TGTGCCAGCAGGCGGGGGGATGGAACTGAAGCTTTCTTT
TRBJ2-5,TRBV5-1,14,.,.,CDSSFGQVPGTQYF,TGCGACAGCAGCTTCGGGCAGGTACCTGGGACCCAGTACTTC
TRBJ2-7,TRBV3-1,18,.,TRBD2,CASSQEGLAGAGTNGQYF,TGTGCCAGCAGCCAAGAGGGGTTAGCGGGAGCGGGGACCAATGGGCAGTACTTC
TRBJ2-1,TRBV3-1,12,.,.,CASSLVVGEQFF,TGTGCCAGCAGCCTAGTGGTTGGTGAGCAGTTCTTC
TRBJ1-2,TRBV5-6,16,.,TRBD1,CASSLDRALSNYGYTF,TGTGCCAGCAGCTTAGACAGGGCGCTTTCTAACTATGGCTACACCTTC
TRBJ2-5,TRBV2,14,.,.,CACSPGTTGETQYF,TGTGCCTGCAGTCCCGGGACCACAGGGGAGACCCAGTACTTC
TRBJ1-5,TRBV7-9,16,.,TRBD1,CASSRSGQGQNQPQHF,TGTGCCAGCAGCCGGTCGGGACAGGGTCAGAATCAGCCCCAGCATTTT
TRBJ2-3,TRBV7-2,16,.,TRBD2,CASSPRSGSGRSTQYF,TGTGCCAGCAGCCCTAGAAGCGGGAGTGGGAGGAGTACGCAGTATTTT
TRBJ2-1,TRBV7-9,15,few,TRBD2,CASSASGSIYNEQFF,TGTGCCAGCAGCGCCAGCGGGAGCATATACAATGAGCAGTTCTTC
TRBJ2-1,TRBV28,15,.,.,CASSGRQGSYNEQFF,TGTGCCAGCAGTGGTCGGCAGGGATCCTACAATGAGCAGTTCTTC
TRBJ2-3,TRBV9,15,.,TRBD2,CASSVSGRAGDTQYF,TGTGCCAGCAGCGTTAGCGGGAGGGCCGGAGATACGCAGTATTTT
TRBJ2-3,TRBV7-2,15,.,.,CASSLWAGPTDTQYF,TGTGCCAGCAGCTTATGGGCGGGCCCCACAGATACGCAGTATTTT
TRBJ2-5,TRBV7-2,15,few,.,CASSPRGRVGETQYF,TGTGCCAGCAGCCCCAGAGGCCGGGTGGGAGAGACCCAGTACTTC
TRBJ1-1,TRBV6-5,17,.,.,CASSYTSARAANTEAFF,TGTGCCAGCAGTTACACTTCGGCCAGGGCGGCGAACACTGAAGCTTTCTTT
TRBJ2-7,TRBV4-1,15,.,TRBD1,CASSQIDRGDDEQYF,TGCGCCAGCAGCCAAATTGACAGGGGGGACGACGAGCAGTACTTC
TRBJ1-3,TRBV21-1,15,.,.,CASSKGRGSGNTIYF,TGTGCCAGCAGCAAAGGCAGGGGATCGGGAAACACCATATATTTT
TRBJ2-7,TRBV18,16,.,.,CASSPQPYPSRSEQYF,TGTGCCAGCTCACCGCAACCTTACCCTTCCAGGTCTGAGCAGTACTTC
TRBJ1-5,TRBV4-2,15,.,.,CASSQDMGSNQPQHF,TGTGCCAGCAGCCAAGATATGGGGTCGAATCAGCCCCAGCATTTT
TRBJ2-1,TRBV6-2/TRBV6-3,18,.,TRBD2,CVSRPTSGVFSSYNEQFF,TGTGTCAGCAGACCTACTAGCGGGGTATTTAGCTCCTACAATGAACAGTTCTTC
TRBJ1-1,TRBV4-1,15,.,TRBD1,CASSHYRGENTEAFF,TGCGCCAGCAGCCACTACAGGGGAGAGAACACTGAAGCTTTCTTT
TRBJ2-7,TRBV7-6,12,few,.,CASSSGSHEQYF,TGTGCCAGCAGCTCCGGGAGCCACGAGCAGTACTTC
TRBJ2-1,TRBV28,14,.,TRBD1,CASSQGAVYNEQFF,TGTGCCAGCAGTCAGGGGGCCGTATACAATGAGCAGTTCTTC